A selection of T cell receptor beta chains follows, all from one sample in a study of T-cell memory formation after mild COVID-19. A single record per CDR3 protein comes from TCRdb applying MiXCR to the 5' RACE reads. The sample lists 290,000 or so distinct CDR3 sequences, just under 20% occurring once. Source material: PBMCs or a T cell subset sorted from them (not recorded which). These receptors were taken from a young man who had mild COVID-19 (a few samples of this study predate the infection). Cell type and time point are not known. Both conserved end residues are part of each CDR3.

v_call	j_call	cdr3_aa
TRBV20-1	TRBJ1-1	CSSRQGWNTEAFF
TRBV11-2	TRBJ2-6	CASSPQGGRLAGANVLTF
TRBV12-3/TRBV12-4	TRBJ1-1	CASISGDWGTEAFF
TRBV6-1	TRBJ2-5	CASSEAGRGWETQYF
TRBV11-2	TRBJ2-3	CASNLASGGSTDTQYF
TRBV7-8	TRBJ1-1	CASSPQGAGEAFF
TRBV5-6	TRBJ2-5	CASSLYPGQGQETQYF
TRBV6-5	TRBJ1-1	CASREQGRTEAFF
TRBV6-6	TRBJ2-5	CASSYPGTSETQYF
TRBV4-3	TRBJ1-4	CASSQETGDEKLFF
TRBV2	TRBJ2-2	CASSRTGTNTGELFF
TRBV7-3	TRBJ2-1	CASSLAAGGFNEQFF
TRBV28	TRBJ2-5	CASSRTGNLQTQYF
TRBV4-3	TRBJ2-1	CASSQGAGGAYNEQFF
TRBV10-3	TRBJ1-6	CAISVRQDNSPLHF
TRBV5-1	TRBJ2-1	CASSPGQGANNAQFF
TRBV11-2	TRBJ2-2	CASSFALAGGNTGELFF
TRBV15	TRBJ1-4	CATSRVAVERANEKLFF
TRBV4-1	TRBJ2-4	CASSQGQYTIAKNIQYF
TRBV7-9	TRBJ1-2	CASSFYVSALRDYGYTF
TRBV11-2	TRBJ2-3	CASRFPGLRTDTQYF
TRBV7-2	TRBJ1-4	CASSPRQGQDEKLFF
TRBV20-1	TRBJ1-2	CSAIPGTGKGYTF
TRBV7-9	TRBJ2-5	CASSPAKTQYF
TRBV12-3/TRBV12-4	TRBJ1-2	CASRLGWIRGYTF
TRBV5-1	TRBJ2-6	CASSLARATGANVLTF
TRBV5-1	TRBJ1-2	CASSFGPANGYTF
TRBV6-5	TRBJ1-1	CASSRPNSEAFF
TRBV5-1	TRBJ1-2	CASSPREAFYGYTF
TRBV10-3	TRBJ2-7	CAIRGDRGHEQYF
TRBV2	TRBJ1-1	CATPRQENTEAFF